This passage covers 17 T cell receptor beta chains from one sample sequenced in a study of blood T cell repertoires in COVID-19. Assay: immunoSEQ multiplex PCR; the TCRdb copy retains only in-frame clones and omits some. This table has more than 200,000 clones, more than 70% appearing once. Source material: peripheral blood. Receptors were obtained from a woman in her fifties or sixties with acute or convalescent COVID-19.

The J gene is TRBJ2-2, the V gene TRBV29-1; 9 nucleotides agree with TRBD1. The CDR3 covers 16 residues. With V trimmed by 0 bases and J by 5 bases, 7 bases remained unmatched. Germline V lookup: CDR1 SQVTM, CDR2 ANQGSEA. CDR3 amino acids: CSVEDNQQGATGELFF. The CDR3 coding sequence is TGCAGCGTTGAAGATAATCAACAGGGGGCGACCGGGGAGCTGTTTTTT.

J is TRBJ2-3 and V is TRBV19, with D maybe TRBD2 (5 bases). CDR1 is LNHDA and CDR2 is SQIVND in the germline V gene (reference sequence). The CDR3 is made up of 14 amino acids. The germline V and J ends were trimmed by 1 base and 1 base, with 6 bases remaining between them. CDR3 DNA sequence: TGTGCCAGTAGTATAGGACTACGCACAGATACGCAGTATTTT. It is translated as CASSIGLRTDTQYF.

Ten or more counts support this clone. V gene TRBV12-3 or TRBV12-4 combines with J gene TRBJ2-2; no reliable D call. V lost 3 bases to trimming and J lost 5 bases, with 7 bases between them. This CDR3 comprises 13 residues. In nucleotides, the CDR3 is TGTGCCAGCAGTTTTTTCGGGACCGGGGAGCTGTTTTTT. This gives the protein CASSFFGTGELFF.

The V call is TRBV6-1, the J call TRBJ2-1; D is perhaps TRBD2 (6 bases). Per germline, CDR1 MNHNS and CDR2 SASEGT. The CDR3 is 15 residues long. Trimming took off 2 bases at V and 5 bases at J, with 13 bases between the two ends. Here the CDR3 DNA reads TGTGCCAGCAGTGAATCCGGGACTTCCAACAATGAGCAGTTCTTC. It translates to CASSESGTSNNEQFF.

The CDR3 loop reads CASTAGGGYEQYF. CDR3 nucleotides: TGCGCCAGCACGGCGGGAGGAGGCTACGAGCAGTACTTC. The chain uses TRBV23-1 and TRBJ2-7, with 8 bases aligning to TRBD2. TRBV23-1 is reported as an ORF; its role is uncertain. CDR3 length: 13 residues. V was clipped by 7 bases and J by 3 bases; unmatched bases: 5.

This clone has just one count. This sequence joins TRBV24-1 and TRBJ1-1; D unclear. Germline CDR1 reads KGHDR; CDR2 reads SFDVKD. Trimming took off 0 bases at V and 5 bases at J, with 6 bases between the two ends. The CDR3 is made up of 13 amino acids. The CDR3 bases are TGTGCCACCAGTGATTTGAGGGAGACTGAAGCTTTCTTT. Translation: CATSDLRETEAFF.

The chain is built from TRBV5-1 and TRBJ2-7; the D gene is possibly TRBD1 (6 bases). V gave up 2 bases and J gave up 0 bases, with 12 bases separating them. The CDR3 length is 15 residues. Germline CDR1 SGHRS, CDR2 YFSETQ. Written as DNA, the CDR3 is TGCGCCAGCAGCTTATCCCCAGGGGCCTCCTACGAGCAGTACTTC. It specifies CASSLSPGASYEQYF.

J is TRBJ1-2 and V is TRBV5-8; D remains ambiguous. The length of the CDR3 is 14 residues. Germline V gene data show CDR1 as SGHTS and CDR2 as YDEGEE. V was cut by 2 bases and J by 7 bases, with 15 bases left in between. The CDR3 DNA reads TGTGCCAGCAGCTTACCTCTCCTTTTCGGTGGCTACACCTTC. This sequence encodes CASSLPLLFGGYTF. Using reference TRBV5-8 and TRBJ1-2 for the parts outside the CDR3, the full variable domain is EAGVTQSPTHLIKTRGQQATLRCSPISGHTSVYWYQQALGLGLQFLLWYDEGEERNRGNFPPRFSGRQFPNYSSELNVNALELEDSALYLCASSLPLLFGGYTFGSGTRLTVV.

This rearrangement joins TRBV12-3 or TRBV12-4 to TRBJ2-5; 9 nucleotides match TRBD1. With V trimmed by 8 bases and J by 2 bases, 3 bases remained unmatched. This CDR3 comprises 13 residues. The CDR3 sequence is CASGDRGQETQYF. CDR3 DNA sequence: TGTGCCAGCGGCGACAGGGGGCAAGAGACCCAGTACTTC.

The chain joins TRBV28 to TRBJ2-5; 11 positions agree with TRBD2. This CDR3 contains 17 residues. Per germline, CDR1 MDHEN and CDR2 SYDVKM. V shed 5 bases and J 5 bases; nucleotides not matched to a gene: 13. CDR3 DNA: TGTGCCAGCAGTCCCCCGATCCTAGCGGGAGGTGCGGAGACCCAGTACTTC. This gives the protein CASSPPILAGGAETQYF.

V usage is TRBV3-1 (or the pseudogene TRBV3-2) and J usage is TRBJ2-1; 8 nucleotides match TRBD1. The CDR3 is made up of 17 amino acids. Germline V lookup: CDR1 LGHDT, CDR2 YNNKEL (reference sequence). J gave up 4 bases and V 0 bases, and 8 bases lay outside the gene matches. The CDR3 coding sequence is TGTGCCAGCAGCCAAGATATTGCGACAGGGGAATACAATGAGCAGTTCTTC. This codes for CASSQDIATGEYNEQFF.

The rearrangement joins TRBV2 to TRBJ2-7, with a tentative D call TRBD2 (6 bases). Looked up from germline, CDR1 is SNHLY and CDR2 is FYNNEI. V was pared by 8 bases and J by 5 bases, with 13 bases between. The CDR3 sequence is 12 residues long. CDR3 region: CASRRDGDEQYF. In nucleotides, the CDR3 is TGTGCCAGCCGGAGGGATGGCGACGAGCAGTACTTC.

V gene TRBV7-3 combines with J gene TRBJ2-1, with D perhaps TRBD1 (6 bases). V was trimmed by 2 bases and J by 10 bases, leaving 18 bases between them. Germline CDR1 and CDR2: SGHTA and FQGTGA. This CDR3 is 15 amino acids long. The CDR3, as DNA: TGTGCCAGCAGCTTATTGGCGTATGGGCAGGGGGAGCAGTTCTTC. Amino acids: CASSLLAYGQGEQFF.

This clone was detected only a few times. The V and J genes are TRBV30 and TRBJ1-1; D possibly corresponds to TRBD1 (5 bases). The CDR3 runs to 13 residues. Germline CDR1 and CDR2: GTSNPN and SVGIG (reference sequence). Trimming left V 5 bases short and J 1 base short, with 11 bases between. In DNA form, the CDR3 reads TGTGCCTGGGGGGGGGTTACGAACACTGAAGCTTTCTTT. This encodes CAWGGVTNTEAFF.

The rearrangement uses TRBV11-1 and TRBJ2-1; the D gene is possibly TRBD2 (5 bases). V gave up 1 base and J gave up 3 bases, with 7 bases separating them. The CDR3 has 14 amino acids. Germline CDR1 is SGHAT and CDR2 is FQDESV (reference sequence). The CDR3 coding sequence is TGTGCCAGCAGCTTAGGACTACACTACAATGAGCAGTTCTTC. Translated, it gives CASSLGLHYNEQFF. Combining the CDR3 with reference TRBV11-1 and TRBJ2-1 gives the whole variable domain EAEVAQSPRYKITEKSQAVAFWCDPISGHATLYWYRQILGQGPELLVQFQDESVVDDSQLPKDRFSAERLKGVDSTLKIQPAELGDSAMYLCASSLGLHYNEQFFGPGTRLTVL.

The rearrangement joins TRBV12-5 to TRBJ2-5, with D possibly TRBD1 on 5 matching bases. The germline gives CDR1 LGHNT, CDR2 FRNRAP. Trimming took off 7 bases at V and 4 bases at J, with 10 bases between the two ends. This CDR3 is 12 amino acids long. CDR3 region: CASARAAETQYF. Here the CDR3 DNA reads TGTGCTAGTGCCAGGGCAGCAGAGACCCAGTACTTC.

V gene TRBV5-1 combines with J gene TRBJ1-1; 7 bases fit TRBD1. Per germline, CDR1 SGHRS and CDR2 YFSETQ. The CDR3 totals 17 residues. The V and J ends lost 5 bases and 3 bases, in that order; junction bases with no gene match: 16. This CDR3 reads CASSWEPSGTAYTEAFF. CDR3 bases: TGCGCCAGCAGTTGGGAGCCATCCGGGACAGCATACACTGAAGCTTTCTTT.